This record concerns one TCR beta chain sequence. This clonotype has only a few counts. Its antigen specificity is not known. No base-level quality is on record; no much larger clone is a single base apart. The data are from a study of identical twins (dated by TCRdb to between 2015 and 2016). For context, the study as a whole: To test whether fetal clonotypes persist, the study used deep sequencing on TCR alpha and beta repertoires from monozygotic twins, unrelated adults of various ages, and cord blood. To rule out contamination, the twin experiments were replicated at different times with different library preparation protocols. Study-wide findings and limitations: Fewer insertions were carried by abundant cord blood beta clonotypes, a similar but weaker trend appeared in young adult naive repertoires, and no such trend appeared in memory repertoires. Because the same donors could not be followed over many years, the conclusions relied on cross-sectional statistical analysis. Invariant T cells such as MAIT and iNKT could partly confound zero-insertion analyses, though diverse VJ usage argued against this for most clonotypes. Out-of-frame TCR alpha sequences shared between twins showed an excess of low generation-probability sequences compared with coincidental sharing between unrelated individuals. In monozygotic twins, recombination models systematically underestimated out-of-frame TCR alpha sharing, but the models matched the sharing seen between unrelated individuals. Excess twin sharing in beta out-of-frame sequences was weaker because fewer shared sequences lowered the signal-to-noise ratio.

Library prep was done by 5' RACE. Sequencing used an Illumina HiSeq 2000. A universal primer binding site was added through template switching, and the final cDNA carried a unique molecular identifier so that TCR cDNA molecules could be counted accurately. Specific primers in the conserved constant-segment region were used to synthesize first-strand cDNA for TCR alpha and beta chains. To control for contamination, each cDNA library was double barcoded with a SMART-Mk sample barcode plus Illumina barcodes. TruSeq adapter sequences along with Illumina sample barcodes were introduced in two successive PCR steps. TCR alpha and beta cDNA libraries were sequenced on the Illumina HiSeq platform with custom primers. The published analysis was carried out like this. Raw reads were processed with MiGEC to extract unique molecular identifiers, and MiXCR was used to determine CDR3 positions. For each individual, recombination models were inferred using an EM algorithm with the repgenHMM and IGoR tools. Shared clonotypes were analyzed with the tcR package in R, and sharing was normalized by the product of cloneset sizes. Out-of-frame nonproductive sequences were analyzed to study raw recombination free of thymic and clonal selection effects. The public reads were reprocessed in TCRdb via fastp at Q25 and MiXCR, keeping in-frame beta chains. Each CDR3 protein appears once, grouped with its most common genes and DNA. These V and J calls originate from TCRdb's pipeline instead of the authors' own analysis. Recorded for this sample are over 600,000 distinct CDR3 sequences; 21% of them occurred a single time. The ten largest clones capture 4.3% of the sample.

Only healthy Caucasian donors were included. Three pairs of female monozygotic twins, all aged roughly 18 to 29 years, were included in the twin cohort. Peripheral blood mononuclear cells were the source from which RNA for the TCR libraries was isolated. The germline V gene (reference sequence) sets CDR1 to DFQATT and CDR2 to SNEGSKA. Including the terminal cysteine and phenylalanine, the CDR3 comprises 12 residues. The DNA shown is the 36-base CDR3, in frame from base 1. The V end loses 3 bases and the J end loses 5 bases, and a stretch of 10 bases separates them. The same data also went into a second study, on T cells expressing NK-cell markers. The second study reports: Eight or nine donors provided sorted CD3+CD56+NKG2C+, CD3+CD56+NKG2C- and CD3+CD56-NKG2C+ T-cell subsets, whose TCR beta-chain repertoires were profiled. Of the eight sequenced donors, seven were found to be HCMV-seropositive and one was found to be HCMV-seronegative. To restrict sorting to alphabetaTCR-expressing T cells, an anti-gammadeltaTCR antibody was added in several experiments. In several donors, the dominant CD3+CD56+NKG2C+ clonotypes ranked among the top 10 CD8+ clonotypes, making up about 1.0-7.5% of CD8+ T cells. Those dominant clonotypes were again the most abundant among CD3+CD56-NKG2C+ cells in a handful of donors, at about 28.3-65%. Whether the expanded NKG2C-expressing T cell clones were specific for HCMV antigens was left unclear. Randomly selected healthy volunteers, three men and five women, were used as the eight sequenced donors. A commercial ELISA kit detecting HCMV-specific IgG in serum was used to determine HCMV serostatus. For 5 or 6 donors, unsorted PBMC were also used to sequence bulk peripheral blood T-cell repertoires. MIGEC was used to demultiplex reads and group the reads by UMI, and MiTCR was used to assemble and quantify clonotypes. To exclude erroneous sequences, only TCR cDNA sequences supported by at least two reads were retained. The tcR package was used for downstream repertoire analysis, with clonotypes matched between fractions based on CDR3 nucleotide sequence plus V segment. VDJmatch was used to annotate antigen specificity against VDJdb, with one amino acid substitution in CDR3 allowed.

Recombination connected TRBV20-1 to TRBJ2-5; a weak D assignment points to TRBD2 (5 bases agree). Sequencing used PBMCs. The sequence came from a woman aged 18-35 years in good health. The CDR3 here reads CSASSGIETQYF. The nucleotides read TGCAGTGCTAGTTCGGGGATCGAGACCCAGTACTTC.